This TCR beta chain stems from a study of cytomegalovirus exposure and HLA in healthy donors. Study findings and constraints: In a later analysis, an Asian-associated ancestry cluster reportedly showed fewer N-insertions than the roughly 700-donor mean. Several of the most significant clusters appeared linked to common viral pathogens, based on a later analysis.

This PCR relied on a set of 60 Vbeta primers and 13 Jbeta primers. In the study's own analysis: A later analysis counted 80 million or so unique TCR beta chains, around 12 million shared. Sequenced by immunoSEQ multiplex PCR; TCRdb stores in-frame clones only, minus some. V, J and clone size are taken as reported in that table, and D and trimming were inferred from the DNA itself. This table holds tens of thousands of clones, about four fifths found once. The CDR3 is 13 residues long. The V gene's germline CDR1 is SGHRS and CDR2 YFSETQ. On this clone: The antigen remains unidentified. Sequence at one end of the junction differs from germline and may be a read error.

Whereas donors were nominally healthy upon sampling, unrecorded immune exposures were probable. This TCR came from a man aged 55 to 70 in good health and CMV-seronegative. Sequencing was done on a sample of PBMCs. J is TRBJ1-1 and V is TRBV5-1, with 8 bases fitting TRBD1. CDR3 loop: CASSSGQDTEAFF. CDR3 nucleotides: TGTGCCAGCAGCTCGGGACAGGACACTGAAGCTTTCTTT.